One sample yielded the 8 T cell receptor beta chains listed below, sequenced in a study of control samples from healthy donors and cancer patients. The method was immunoSEQ multiplex PCR; TCRdb's version includes in-frame clones alone and lacks a portion of them. Altogether about 98,000 clones are present, over 60% being singletons, with the ten largest covering 10% to 13%. The specimen was blood. All receptors come from a woman between 25 and 40 years old in good health.

The chain combines TRBV5-5 with TRBJ2-1; weak D call: TRBD2 (5 bases). In germline, CDR1 is SGHKS, CDR2 YYEKEE (reference sequence). Trimming took 1 base from V and 8 from J, leaving 19 bases between them. CDR3 length: 16 residues. CDR3 amino acids: CASSLTGVRNMDEQFF. The CDR3 coding sequence is TGTGCCAGCAGCTTGACCGGGGTGAGAAATATGGATGAGCAGTTCTTC.

This clone was observed a single time. The chain is built from TRBV24-1 and TRBJ2-1; possible D gene TRBD1, 6 bases. Germline CDR1 is KGHDR and CDR2 is SFDVKD. CDR3 size: 14 residues. With 4 bases removed from V and 6 bases from J, the gap between germline ends came to 12 bases. CDR3 sequence: CATSDRRQANEQFF. As DNA, the CDR3 is TGTGCCACCAGTGACCGAAGACAGGCCAATGAGCAGTTCTTC.

The chain uses TRBV30 and TRBJ2-5; D uncertain. This CDR3 spans 13 amino acids. Trimming removed 5 bases at V and 1 base at J, with 11 bases between. From germline, CDR1 is GTSNPN and CDR2 SVGIG (reference sequence). CDR3 sequence: CAWDLRSQETQYF. CDR3 bases: TGTGCCTGGGACCTTCGGAGCCAAGAGACCCAGTACTTC. The entire variable domain, with the rest obtained from reference TRBV30 and TRBJ2-5, is as follows: SQTIHQWPATLVQPVGSPLSLECTVEGTSNPNLYWYRQAAGRGLQLLFYSVGIGQISSEVPQNLSASRPQDRQFILSSKKLLLSDSGFYLCAWDLRSQETQYFGPGTRLLVL.

This clone has more than one count but fewer than ten. The rearrangement joins TRBV15 to TRBJ2-7; D remains ambiguous. The V end was cut by 5 bases, the J end by 9 bases, with 11 bases between. Germline CDR1 reads LNHNV; CDR2 reads YYDKDF (reference sequence). The CDR3 is 11 amino acids. This chain's CDR3 is CATSGSGWQYF. In DNA, the CDR3 is TGTGCCACCAGCGGCTCTGGTTGGCAGTACTTC.

This clone was counted a single time. This sequence joins TRBV5-1 and TRBJ2-7, with D possibly called TRBD1 or TRBD2 (5 bases each). Germline-derived CDR1 and CDR2 are SGHRS and YFSETQ. Deletions cut 4 bases from V and 6 bases from J, with 20 bases between. The CDR3 covers 15 residues. CDR3: CASSLEDTPWGEQYF. The CDR3 DNA is TGCGCCAGCAGCCTGGAGGACACCCCCTGGGGCGAGCAGTACTTC.

V is TRBV3-1 (or the pseudogene TRBV3-2) and J is TRBJ2-7, with a weak D call TRBD1 (5 bases). Trimming shortened V by 1 base and J by 1 base, and 11 bases separated the two germline ends. The CDR3 totals 15 residues. Germline CDR1 is LGHDT and CDR2 is YNNKEL (reference sequence). The CDR3 DNA follows: TGTGCCAGCAGCCAAGCAGGGCAAGGGTCCTACGAGCAGTACTTC. Its translation: CASSQAGQGSYEQYF.

This clone was recorded a few times. This chain links TRBV12-5 with TRBJ2-1; D uncertain. CDR3 length: 16 amino acids. Trimming removed 1 base from V and 7 bases from J, with 17 bases in between. CDR1 is LGHNT and CDR2 is FRNRAP in the germline V gene. DNA for the CDR3: TGTGCTAGTGGTTTGGCCCTTATTTCTCGCACGAATGAGCAGTTCTTC. It encodes CASGLALISRTNEQFF.

This chain joins TRBV4-3 and TRBJ2-3; TRBD2 matches 8 bases. The germline V gene has CDR1 LGHNA and CDR2 YSLEER. J lost 0 bases, V lost 3 bases, and 2 bases had no gene match. The CDR3 covers 15 residues. The CDR3 DNA sequence: TGCGCCAGCAGCCATGAGCGGGGGAGCACAGATACGCAGTATTTT. It yields the protein CASSHERGSTDTQYF.